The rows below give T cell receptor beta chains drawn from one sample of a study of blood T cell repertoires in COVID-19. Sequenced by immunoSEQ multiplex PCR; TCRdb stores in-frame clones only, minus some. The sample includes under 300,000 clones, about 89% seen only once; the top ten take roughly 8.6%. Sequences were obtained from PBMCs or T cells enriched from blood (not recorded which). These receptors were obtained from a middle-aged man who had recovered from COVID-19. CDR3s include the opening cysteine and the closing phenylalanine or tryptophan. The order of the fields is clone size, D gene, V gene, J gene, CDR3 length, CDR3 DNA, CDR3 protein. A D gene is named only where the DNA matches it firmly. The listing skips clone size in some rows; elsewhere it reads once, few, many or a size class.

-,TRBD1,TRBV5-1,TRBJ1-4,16,TGCGCCAGCAGGGTTCCCGGGACAGGGGGCTTCGAAAAACTGTTTTTT,CASRVPGTGGFEKLFF
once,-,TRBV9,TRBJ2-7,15,TGTGCCAGCAGCGTAGCTCAAGGGGGTATCTACGAGCAGTACTTC,CASSVAQGGIYEQYF
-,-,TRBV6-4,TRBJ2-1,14,TGTGCCAGCAGCCAGCCGACTAGTTACAATGAGCAGTTCTTC,CASSQPTSYNEQFF
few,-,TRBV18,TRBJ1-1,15,TGTGCCAGCTCATCCCTGCGGGGGGACGTCGCTGAAGCTTTCTTT,CASSSLRGDVAEAFF
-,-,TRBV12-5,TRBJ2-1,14,TGTGCTAGTGGTTTGGTGAATCCGGACAATGAGCAGTTCTTC,CASGLVNPDNEQFF
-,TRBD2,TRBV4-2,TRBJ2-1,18,TGTGCCAGCAGCCACCCTTGGGATTGGCCCAGCGGGGGGGACCTCCAGTTCTTC,CASSHPWDWPSGGDLQFF
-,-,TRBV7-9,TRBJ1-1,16,TGTGCCAGCAGCCCCCTGGGGCCAGGGTCAAACACTGAAGCTTTCTTT,CASSPLGPGSNTEAFF
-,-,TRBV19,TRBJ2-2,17,TGTGCCAGTAGTCTTAACCGGGGCAGGGGCGCTACCGGGGAGCTGTTTTTT,CASSLNRGRGATGELFF
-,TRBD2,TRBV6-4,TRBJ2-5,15,TGTGCCAGCTCTGGGACTAGCGGGCCGCAAGAGACCCAGTACTTC,CASSGTSGPQETQYF
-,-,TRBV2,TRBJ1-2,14,TGTGCCAGCAGGCCGACAGAGCAAGTATATGGCTACACCTTC,CASRPTEQVYGYTF
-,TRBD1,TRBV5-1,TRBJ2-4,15,TGCGCCAGCAGCTCCACTCCGACAGGGCAAAACATTCAGTACTTC,CASSSTPTGQNIQYF
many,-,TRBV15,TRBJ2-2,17,TGTGCCACCAGCAGAGGCGGGAACTACCAGAACACCGGGGAGCTGTTTTTT,CATSRGGNYQNTGELFF
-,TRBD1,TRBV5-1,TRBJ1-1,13,TGCGCCAGCAACCCAGGGGGTGTCACTGAAGCTTTCTTT,CASNPGGVTEAFF
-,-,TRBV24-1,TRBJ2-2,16,TGTGCCACCAGTGCGTTGGGGGCACTTGCCCCCGGGGAGCTGTTTTTT,CATSALGALAPGELFF
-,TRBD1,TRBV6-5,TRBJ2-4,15,TGTGCCAGCAGTTTCACAGGGGGCGTCAAAAACATTCAGTACTTC,CASSFTGGVKNIQYF
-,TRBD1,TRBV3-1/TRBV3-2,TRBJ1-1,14,TGTGCCAGCAGCCGACAGGGGGGGAACACTGAAGCTTTCTTT,CASSRQGGNTEAFF
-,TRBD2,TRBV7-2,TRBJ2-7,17,TGTGCCAGCAGCTTCATCCGGACTAGCGGGATTCTCTACGAGCAGTACTTC,CASSFIRTSGILYEQYF
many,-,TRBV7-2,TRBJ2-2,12,TGTGCCAGCAGGTTGGCCACCGGGGAGCTGTTTTTT,CASRLATGELFF
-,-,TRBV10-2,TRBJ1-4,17,TGCGCCAGCAGTGCGCCGGGAAACACAACAACTAATGAAAAACTGTTTTTT,CASSAPGNTTTNEKLFF
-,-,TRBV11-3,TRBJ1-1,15,TGTGCCAGCAGCACCCACAGGGCCCCGAACACTGAAGCTTTCTTT,CASSTHRAPNTEAFF
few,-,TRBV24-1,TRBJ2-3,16,TGTGCCACCAGTGATTCGAGACGGCCGGGGACAGATACGCAGTATTTT,CATSDSRRPGTDTQYF
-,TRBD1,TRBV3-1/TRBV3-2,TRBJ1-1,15,TGTGCCAGCACCCGGGACAGGGGGATGGCCGCTGAAGCTTTCTTT,CASTRDRGMAAEAFF
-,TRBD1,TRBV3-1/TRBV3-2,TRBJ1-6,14,TGTGCCAGCAGCCGCCTCGACAGGGATTCACCCCTCCACTTT,CASSRLDRDSPLHF
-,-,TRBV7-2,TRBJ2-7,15,TGTGCCAGCAGCCATGGGGGGGGCCCCTCGGGTGTGCAGTACTTC,CASSHGGGPSGVQYF
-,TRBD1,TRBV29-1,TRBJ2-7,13,TGCAGCGTAATGGACAGGAGCTCCTACGAGCAGTACTTC,CSVMDRSSYEQYF
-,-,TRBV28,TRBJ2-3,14,TGTGCCAGCAGAGGAGATTCTAGCACAGATACGCAGTATTTT,CASRGDSSTDTQYF
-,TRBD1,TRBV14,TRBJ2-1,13,TGTGCCAGCAGCCCGGGACAGGGGGCGGGGCAGTTCTTC,CASSPGQGAGQFF
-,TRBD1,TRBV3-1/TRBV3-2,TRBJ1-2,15,TGTGCCAGCAGCCCCGAAACAGGGGGCCCCTATGGCTACACCTTC,CASSPETGGPYGYTF
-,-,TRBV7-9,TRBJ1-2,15,TGTGCCAGCAGCGGACAGAGCGGAGCTAACTATGGCTACACCTTC,CASSGQSGANYGYTF
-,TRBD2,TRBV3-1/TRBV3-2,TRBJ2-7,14,TGTGCCAGCAGCGGGACTAGCGGGAGCTACGAGCAGTACTTC,CASSGTSGSYEQYF
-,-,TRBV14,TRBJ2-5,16,TGTGCCAGCAGCCAAGACTTACCTGGGGCTGGTGAGACCCAGTACTTC,CASSQDLPGAGETQYF
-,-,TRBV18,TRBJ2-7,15,TGTGCCAGCTCACCCGAACAGGGGGGGAGCTACGAGCAGTACTTC,CASSPEQGGSYEQYF
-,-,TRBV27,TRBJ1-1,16,TGTGCCAGCACCCCCTCCGGACAGCTCATGAACACTGAAGCTTTCTTT,CASTPSGQLMNTEAFF
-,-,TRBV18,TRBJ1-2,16,TGTGCCAGCTCACCGCTTCAGCGGGGGGCGAACTATGGCTACACCTTC,CASSPLQRGANYGYTF
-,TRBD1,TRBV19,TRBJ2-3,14,TGTGCCAGTAGTAACTTGGGACAGACAGATACGCAGTATTTT,CASSNLGQTDTQYF
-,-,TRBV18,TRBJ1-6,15,TGTGCCAGCTCACCTCAGGGTTCCCCGAGTTCACCCCTCCACTTT,CASSPQGSPSSPLHF
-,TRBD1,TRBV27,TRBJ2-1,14,TGTGCCAGCAGGGACAGGGCCGGAAACAATGAGCAGTTCTTC,CASRDRAGNNEQFF
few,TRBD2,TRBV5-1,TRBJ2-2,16,TGCGCCAGCAGCTCTGGCGGGGGTGGTGACACCGGGGAGCTGTTTTTT,CASSSGGGGDTGELFF
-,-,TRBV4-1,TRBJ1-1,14,TGCGCCAGCAGCCAAGCTACCCTAAACACTGAAGCTTTCTTT,CASSQATLNTEAFF
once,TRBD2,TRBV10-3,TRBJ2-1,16,TGTGCCATCAGTGAGTCGACTACGCTAGCGGATAATGAGCAGTTCTTC,CAISESTTLADNEQFF
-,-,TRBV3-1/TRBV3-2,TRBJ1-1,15,TGTGCCAGCACCAGCAGTGAGGGAGTTTTCACTGAAGCTTTCTTT,CASTSSEGVFTEAFF